Listed below are T cell receptor beta chains from one sample, sequenced in a study of blood T cells in healthy people across ages. In TCRdb, the 5' RACE reads were re-called with MiXCR into one record per CDR3 protein. The table lists more than 800,000 distinct CDR3 sequences, roughly 26% of them singletons, with about 18% in the top ten. The sample taken for sequencing was blood. The receptors derive from a woman aged 80 or older in good health. Each CDR3 is given without its conserved first and last residue. Size tells how often a clone was seen (once, few, many) or the class of an expanded clone, and some rows leave it out.

v_gene: TRBV6-2/TRBV6-3
len: 16
j_gene: TRBJ2-5
abundance: few
CDR3aa: ASSYPVGAGAYQETQY

v_gene: TRBV7-2
len: 13
j_gene: TRBJ2-1
abundance: -
CDR3aa: ASSRGTGPSYEQF

v_gene: TRBV11-2
len: 13
j_gene: TRBJ2-7
abundance: -
CDR3aa: ASSLDPGISYEQY

v_gene: TRBV10-3
len: 11
j_gene: TRBJ1-2
abundance: -
CDR3aa: AISDPGYYGYT

v_gene: TRBV18
len: 14
j_gene: TRBJ1-1
abundance: -
CDR3aa: ASSPSRTGVNTEAF

v_gene: TRBV5-1
len: 13
j_gene: TRBJ2-3
abundance: many
CDR3aa: ASSMDGFSTDTQY

v_gene: TRBV7-2
len: 11
j_gene: TRBJ1-2
abundance: many
CDR3aa: ASSRGTTEGYT

v_gene: TRBV7-8
len: 12
j_gene: TRBJ2-1
abundance: -
CDR3aa: ASRTSGGCNEQF

v_gene: TRBV3-1
len: 12
j_gene: TRBJ1-1
abundance: few
CDR3aa: ASNNGGSNTEAF

v_gene: TRBV7-2
len: 13
j_gene: TRBJ1-6
abundance: many
CDR3aa: ASSLNTQGRSPLH

v_gene: TRBV11-2
len: 9
j_gene: TRBJ2-7
abundance: -
CDR3aa: ASSLPGEQY

v_gene: TRBV10-3
len: 13
j_gene: TRBJ2-5
abundance: many
CDR3aa: AISPRQGRKETQY

v_gene: TRBV27
len: 15
j_gene: TRBJ2-3
abundance: -
CDR3aa: AGSSRILAGKTDTQY

v_gene: TRBV29-1
len: 12
j_gene: TRBJ1-1
abundance: many
CDR3aa: SGVLGSMNTEAF

v_gene: TRBV3-1
len: 12
j_gene: TRBJ1-2
abundance: many
CDR3aa: ASSHTNWGYGYT

v_gene: TRBV3-1
len: 14
j_gene: TRBJ1-2
abundance: few
CDR3aa: ASSPEAARKSYGYT

v_gene: TRBV18
len: 11
j_gene: TRBJ1-5
abundance: -
CDR3aa: ASSDTTAQPQH

v_gene: TRBV5-1
len: 11
j_gene: TRBJ1-1
abundance: -
CDR3aa: ASSGGPLTEAF

v_gene: TRBV20-1
len: 15
j_gene: TRBJ2-5
abundance: once
CDR3aa: GARDPPGGPSMETQY

v_gene: TRBV6-6
len: 15
j_gene: TRBJ1-5
abundance: -
CDR3aa: ASSYTPRTVSNQPQH

v_gene: TRBV7-7
len: 15
j_gene: TRBJ2-5
abundance: -
CDR3aa: ASSLGLAGHSRETQY

v_gene: TRBV12-3/TRBV12-4
len: 13
j_gene: TRBJ2-2
abundance: few
CDR3aa: ASSIRQGNTGELF

v_gene: TRBV6-1
len: 13
j_gene: TRBJ1-1
abundance: few
CDR3aa: ASSRANGKKDGAF

v_gene: TRBV20-1
len: 13
j_gene: TRBJ2-3
abundance: -
CDR3aa: SAIGQREGLDTQY

v_gene: TRBV5-8
len: 13
j_gene: TRBJ2-4
abundance: -
CDR3aa: ASSPRTGARNIQY

v_gene: TRBV3-1
len: 12
j_gene: TRBJ1-1
abundance: -
CDR3aa: ASSRGSKNTEAF

v_gene: TRBV20-1
len: 12
j_gene: TRBJ2-7
abundance: -
CDR3aa: SASEQGGSCEQY

v_gene: TRBV20-1
len: 15
j_gene: TRBJ2-7
abundance: few
CDR3aa: SARDTLPSRGASEQY

v_gene: TRBV28
len: 13
j_gene: TRBJ2-3
abundance: -
CDR3aa: ASSFGGARTDTQY

v_gene: TRBV7-9
len: 12
j_gene: TRBJ1-2
abundance: many
CDR3aa: ASSKGQGSYGYT

v_gene: TRBV12-3/TRBV12-4
len: 13
j_gene: TRBJ1-2
abundance: few
CDR3aa: ASSSPWDSNYGYT

v_gene: TRBV7-9
len: 14
j_gene: TRBJ2-1
abundance: -
CDR3aa: ASSLGPGLAGHEQF

v_gene: TRBV4-2
len: 16
j_gene: TRBJ2-1
abundance: many
CDR3aa: ASSQDSPGTGFGLGQF

v_gene: TRBV5-5
len: 10
j_gene: TRBJ1-1
abundance: few
CDR3aa: ASSPTGIKAF

v_gene: TRBV13
len: 12
j_gene: TRBJ2-5
abundance: many
CDR3aa: ASSFRGGEETQY

v_gene: TRBV7-9
len: 12
j_gene: TRBJ2-3
abundance: many
CDR3aa: ATEGRLDTDTQY

v_gene: TRBV5-6
len: 12
j_gene: TRBJ2-7
abundance: -
CDR3aa: ASSTGTGQYEQY

v_gene: TRBV2
len: 12
j_gene: TRBJ1-1
abundance: few
CDR3aa: ASKGGTFGTEAF

v_gene: TRBV4-1
len: 12
j_gene: TRBJ1-1
abundance: -
CDR3aa: ASSPGQGLAEAF

v_gene: TRBV5-5
len: 13
j_gene: TRBJ2-1
abundance: few
CDR3aa: ASSSTLAGVNEQF

v_gene: TRBV5-1
len: 12
j_gene: TRBJ2-1
abundance: -
CDR3aa: ASSYGGMGNEQF

v_gene: TRBV7-7
len: 12
j_gene: TRBJ2-5
abundance: -
CDR3aa: ASSPTTASETQY

v_gene: TRBV6-2/TRBV6-3
len: 12
j_gene: TRBJ2-7
abundance: few
CDR3aa: ASSYAGRSYEQY

v_gene: TRBV7-6
len: 16
j_gene: TRBJ1-4
abundance: -
CDR3aa: AGSLYSTVDGGNEKLF

v_gene: TRBV12-3/TRBV12-4
len: 9
j_gene: TRBJ2-1
abundance: once
CDR3aa: ASSLSGKQF

v_gene: TRBV24-1
len: 13
j_gene: TRBJ2-5
abundance: many
CDR3aa: ATSDRGGPRETQY

v_gene: TRBV5-1
len: 13
j_gene: TRBJ1-1
abundance: few
CDR3aa: ASSAGTGWDTEAF

v_gene: TRBV5-1
len: 13
j_gene: TRBJ1-5
abundance: -
CDR3aa: ASSSGTTPNQPQH

v_gene: TRBV20-1
len: 14
j_gene: TRBJ2-1
abundance: many
CDR3aa: SARSPTSALNNEQF

v_gene: TRBV7-9
len: 13
j_gene: TRBJ1-2
abundance: few
CDR3aa: ASSLKPSGGYGYT

v_gene: TRBV3-1
len: 12
j_gene: TRBJ1-2
abundance: -
CDR3aa: AGSHSGQGYGYT

v_gene: TRBV6-5
len: 13
j_gene: TRBJ1-5
abundance: many
CDR3aa: ASSPVWGESQPQH

v_gene: TRBV20-1
len: 12
j_gene: TRBJ2-3
abundance: many
CDR3aa: SARRGTSTDTQY

v_gene: TRBV7-2
len: 14
j_gene: TRBJ2-7
abundance: -
CDR3aa: ASNPEAGGSDNEQY

v_gene: TRBV6-2/TRBV6-3
len: 12
j_gene: TRBJ1-1
abundance: -
CDR3aa: ASRTGGTSTEAF